The 9 T cell receptor beta chains below were found in one sample sequenced in a study of T-cell memory formation after mild COVID-19. TCRdb itself ran the 5' RACE reads through MiXCR, one entry per CDR3 protein. Among 300,000 or so distinct CDR3 sequences, roughly 15% were seen once, and the ten largest hold 22%. The sequencing input was PBMCs or a T cell subset sorted from them (not recorded which). The source is a man aged 18 to 29 who had mild COVID-19 (a few samples of this study predate the infection). Cell type and time point are not known.

At least ten counts were recorded for this clonotype. The genes are TRBV11-2 and TRBJ1-5; 8 positions agree with TRBD1. Germline V CDR1 and CDR2: SGHAT, FQNNGV. V was clipped by 3 bases and J by 0 bases; unmatched bases: 16. The CDR3 totals 20 residues. The CDR3 DNA reads TGTGCCAGCAGCTTTGTACAGGGGGTTAGGACTGCTTATAGCAATCAGCCCCAGCATTTT. Translation gives CASSFVQGVRTAYSNQPQHF.

V and J are TRBV7-2 and TRBJ2-1; D is perhaps TRBD2 (5 bases). V was shortened by 0 bases and J by 4 bases, with 13 bases between the two germline ends. This CDR3 comprises 16 residues. In germline, CDR1 is SGHTA, CDR2 FQGNSA. In DNA form, the CDR3 reads TGTGCCAGCAGCTTAGCCGCGGGTAGGAAGTACAATGAGCAGTTCTTC. Its translation is CASSLAAGRKYNEQFF.

V usage is TRBV5-1 and J usage is TRBJ2-3, with 7 bases that match TRBD2. Trimming removed 4 bases from V and 0 bases from J; junction bases left unmatched: 8. Germline CDR1 and CDR2: SGHRS and YFSETQ. This CDR3 spans 16 amino acids. The DNA of the CDR3 is TGCGCCAGCAGCGAAAGGGTAGCGGGTAGCACAGATACGCAGTATTTT. Its translation: CASSERVAGSTDTQYF.

V gene TRBV12-3 or TRBV12-4 combines with J gene TRBJ2-6; D gene uncertain. The germline V and J ends were trimmed by 5 bases and 4 bases, with 12 bases remaining between them. The CDR3 totals 15 residues. The CDR3 here is CASSLFVAGANVLTF. Here the CDR3 DNA reads TGTGCCAGCAGTCTCTTCGTGGCCGGGGCCAACGTCCTGACTTTC.

The J gene is TRBJ2-7, the V gene TRBV7-9, with TRBD1 matching over 9 bases. CDR3 length: 12 amino acids. CDR1 and CDR2 from the germline V gene are SEHNR and FQNEAQ (reference sequence). Unmatched junction bases numbered 1, after V lost 5 bases and J lost 5 bases. Here the CDR3 reads CASSHRGHEQYF. In DNA, the CDR3 is TGTGCCAGCAGCCACAGGGGGCACGAGCAGTACTTC.

In its sample, this clonotype was seen a few times. The chain employs TRBV15 and TRBJ1-1, with TRBD1 matching 11 bases. The germline V gene encodes CDR1 LNHNV and CDR2 YYDKDF (reference sequence). The V and J ends lost 5 bases and 6 bases, in that order; junction bases with no gene match: 8. This CDR3 has 15 residues. CDR3 protein: CATSPRDRGFAEAFF. CDR3 coding DNA: TGTGCCACCAGCCCTCGGGACAGGGGGTTCGCTGAAGCTTTCTTT.

This clonotype was recorded a few times. This chain uses TRBV27 with TRBJ1-1; perhaps TRBD1 as D (6 bases). The ends were cut back, 3 bases at V and 1 base at J, with 9 bases in the middle. CDR1 is MNHEY and CDR2 is SMNVEV in the germline V gene (reference sequence). The CDR3 runs 14 residues. CDR3: CASSFGGANTEAFF. The CDR3 coding sequence is TGTGCCAGCAGTTTCGGGGGGGCGAACACTGAAGCTTTCTTT.

This clonotype was detected a few times. This chain connects TRBV4-2 to TRBJ2-7; 10 positions agree with TRBD1. J lost 5 bases, V lost 3 bases, and 7 bases had no gene match. Per the germline V gene, CDR1 is LGHNA and CDR2 is YNFKEQ. The CDR3 contains 15 residues. DNA of the CDR3: TGTGCCAGCAGCCACGCGACAGGGGGCTTAAACGAGCAGTACTTC. Residues: CASSHATGGLNEQYF.

The chain joins TRBV6-2 or TRBV6-3 to TRBJ2-7; no clear D gene. Germline assignment: CDR1 MNHEY and CDR2 SVGEGT. Trimming removed 6 bases from V and 3 bases from J, with 12 bases in between. This CDR3 has 13 amino acids. The CDR3 loop is CASSKGIDYEQYV. The CDR3 DNA reads as TGTGCCAGCAGCAAAGGGATAGACTACGAGCAGTACGTC.